This TCR beta chain was captured by sequencing in a study of identical twins. Regarding this clonotype: Its antigen is still unknown.

From the 5' RACE reads, TCRdb called clonotypes with MiXCR, one entry per CDR3 protein. The sample yields around 280,000 distinct CDR3 sequences, 6.5% to 9.5% seen once. The CDR3 is 14 amino acids. Trimming pared 0 bases from V and 16 bases from J, leaving 16 bases between. CDR1 and CDR2 (germline): LGHDT, YNNKEL (reference sequence). Regarding the study as a whole: Memory repertoires lacked the insertion deficit that abundant cord blood beta clonotypes showed. Modeled out-of-frame TCR alpha sharing in monozygotic twins fell below observed levels. The study found weaker excess twin sharing in beta out-of-frame sequences.

These data were also reused for a study on yellow fever vaccine responses in identical twins.

The rearrangement joins TRBV3-1 to TRBJ1-6, with no clear D. The receptor comes from a woman aged 18 to 35 in good health. Material for sequencing was memory (CD45RO+) T cells sorted from blood. The CDR3 is CASSQDLWETALHF. CDR3 bases: TGTGCCAGCAGCCAAGATCTATGGGAGACTGCTCTCCACTTT.